This T cell receptor beta chain is from a study of shared clonotypes between healthy human individuals. Broader study findings: Across subsets, estimated richness was generally greater for naive than for memory populations. How much donors shared clonotypes was expected to be affected by sequencing depth.

Selected positively for CCR7 and CD45RO-negative, naive CD8 cells excluded terminally differentiated effector memory CD45RA+ cells. As to this clone: Its antigen is not identified.

It was approximately 0.2 ug DNA, 31,000 or so T cell genomes, that sorted-subset replicate PCRs used. The table came from immunoSEQ multiplex PCR; TCRdb's copy has only in-frame clones and leaves some out. The sample carries about 580,000 clones, about 98% recorded once. This clonotype originated in a man under 40 in good health. Sample: naive CD8+ T cells sorted from blood.

The CDR3 here is CASSPTSGLQAVEQFF. The CDR3 nucleotides are TGCGCCAGCAGCCCAACTTCGGGACTACAGGCAGTAGAGCAGTTCTTC. The rearrangement uses TRBV5-1 and TRBJ2-1; 7 positions match TRBD2. The CDR3 is 16 amino acids. V lost 4 bases and J lost 10; bases outside the gene matches: 17. Germline CDR1 SGHRS, CDR2 YFSETQ. Variable domain in full (rest from reference TRBV5-1 and TRBJ2-1): KAGVTQTPRYLIKTRGQQVTLSCSPISGHRSVSWYQQTPGQGLQFLFEYFSETQRNKGNFPGRFSGRQFSNSRSEMNVSTLELGDSALYLCASSPTSGLQAVEQFFGPGTRLTVL.